The present T cell receptor (beta chain) was sequenced within a study of shared clonotypes between healthy human individuals. At the level of the study: The study used three CD4 naive, three CD4 memory, two CD8 naive and one CD8 memory plate per donor. Study results and caveats: On the whole, naive subsets had larger estimated richness than memory subsets had. Investigators expected sequencing depth to affect clonotype sharing among donors.

This CDR3 region has 17 residues. The germline CDR1 and CDR2 sequences are SEHNR and FQNEAQ (reference sequence). V dropped 1 base and J dropped 1 base, with 15 bases sitting between them. Participating donors were healthy, HIV-negative adults free of recent acute infections or vaccinations. The repertoire was sequenced with immunoSEQ multiplex PCR; TCRdb's copy has only in-frame clones and lacks some. The data contain some 2.1 million clones, roughly 94% of them singletons. Details on this clone: As yet, its antigen is unknown.

Sample: naive CD4+ T cells sorted from blood. The subset is: CD45RA+ positively selected. This receptor was taken from a man aged 18 to 35 in good health. The rearrangement uses TRBV7-9 and TRBJ2-3, with D hard to call. CDR3 DNA sequence: TGTGCCAGCAGCTTAGGTTCGTGGGAAGTGGGCACAGATACGCAGTATTTT. This sequence encodes CASSLGSWEVGTDTQYF.